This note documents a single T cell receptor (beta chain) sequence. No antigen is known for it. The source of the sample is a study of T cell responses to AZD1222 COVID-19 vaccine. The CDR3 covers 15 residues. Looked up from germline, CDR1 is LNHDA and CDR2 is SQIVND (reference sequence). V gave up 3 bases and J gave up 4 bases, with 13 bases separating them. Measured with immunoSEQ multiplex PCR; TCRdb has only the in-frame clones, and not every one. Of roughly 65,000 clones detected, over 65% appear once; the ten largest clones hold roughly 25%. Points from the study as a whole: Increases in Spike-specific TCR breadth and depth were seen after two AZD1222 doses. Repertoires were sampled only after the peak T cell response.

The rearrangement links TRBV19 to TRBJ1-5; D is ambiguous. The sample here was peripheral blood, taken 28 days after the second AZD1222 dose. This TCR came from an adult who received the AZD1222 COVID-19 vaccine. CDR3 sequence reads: CASSIQSTQNQPQHF. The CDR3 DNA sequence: TGTGCCAGTAGTATTCAGTCGACACAGAATCAGCCCCAGCATTTT.